One sample yielded the 20 T cell receptor beta chains listed below, sequenced in a study of technical replicates of blood from a few donors. Measured with immunoSEQ multiplex PCR; TCRdb has only the in-frame clones, and not every one. The sample shows under 35,000 clones, just over 90% of them seen only once. The sequenced sample was PBMCs. The source is a human donor in good health. Some clones in this sample may be carry-over from other donors' samples.

J is TRBJ1-2 and V is TRBV19; TRBD1 agrees at 9 bases. This CDR3 has 14 amino acids. Per the germline V gene, CDR1 is LNHDA and CDR2 is SQIVND (reference sequence). V was clipped by 3 bases and J by 4 bases; unmatched bases: 3. For the CDR3, the DNA is TGTGCCAGTAGTATCTCGACAGGGGGCTATGGCTACACCTTC. Its translation: CASSISTGGYGYTF.

This chain joins TRBV29-1 and TRBJ2-5, with 7 bases matching TRBD1. Germline CDR1 is SQVTM and CDR2 is ANQGSEA. The CDR3 runs to 12 residues. V was pared by 6 bases and J by 0 bases, with 1 base of the junction left unmatched. The CDR3 is CSVTGNQETQYF. Written as DNA, the CDR3 is TGCAGCGTGACAGGGAACCAAGAGACCCAGTACTTC.

This sequence joins TRBV7-9 and TRBJ1-1; 8 bases fit TRBD1. The CDR3 has 14 amino acids. Germline V lookup: CDR1 SEHNR, CDR2 FQNEAQ (reference sequence). V gave up 5 bases and J gave up 5 bases; unmatched junction bases: 7. CDR3 in amino acids: CASSQGAPGTEAFF. The CDR3 DNA sequence: TGTGCCAGCAGCCAGGGGGCGCCGGGGACTGAAGCTTTCTTT. Variable domain in full (rest from reference TRBV7-9 and TRBJ1-1): DTGVSQNPRHKITKRGQNVTFRCDPISEHNRLYWYRQTLGQGPEFLTYFQNEAQLEKSRLLSDRFSAERPKGSFSTLEIQRTEQGDSAMYLCASSQGAPGTEAFFGQGTRLTVV.

The chain employs TRBV7-9 and TRBJ1-4, with TRBD1 identical over 7 bases. Germline assignment: CDR1 SEHNR and CDR2 FQNEAQ (reference sequence). The CDR3 covers 15 residues. J gave up 7 bases and V 4 bases, and 9 bases lay outside the gene matches. The CDR3 region is CASSSGTVISEKLFF. The CDR3 coding sequence is TGTGCCAGCAGCTCAGGGACAGTTATTTCTGAAAAACTGTTTTTT.

This rearrangement joins TRBV9 to TRBJ2-5, with 7 bases fitting TRBD1. CDR3 length: 15 amino acids. V lost 3 bases to trimming and J lost 7 bases; unmatched junction nucleotides: 12. CDR1 and CDR2 from the germline V gene are SGDLS and YYNGEE. Written as DNA, the CDR3 is TGTGCCAGCAGCGGGACCGACAGGGACGAAGGGACCCAGTACTTC. Protein product: CASSGTDRDEGTQYF.

The chain combines TRBV4-3 with TRBJ2-1; D might be TRBD2 (5 bases). With 4 bases removed from V and 4 bases from J, the gap between germline ends came to 8 bases. The CDR3 runs 13 residues. Germline loops: CDR1 LGHNA, CDR2 YSLEER. The CDR3 DNA reads TGCGCCAGCAGCCGCGGACTGTACAATGAGCAGTTCTTC. Its translation: CASSRGLYNEQFF.

Remarks on this clone: An end of the junction does not agree with germline; a read error may underlie this. The rearrangement links TRBV19 to TRBJ1-1; D unclear. The CDR3 covers 13 residues. Per the germline V gene, CDR1 is LNHDA and CDR2 is SQIVND (reference sequence). CDR3 sequence reads: CASSIERNTEAFF. DNA of the CDR3: TGTGCCAGTAGCATAGAGAGGAACACTGAAGCTTTCTTT.

J is TRBJ1-5 and V is TRBV6-1; tentatively, D is TRBD1 (5 bases). Deletions cut 4 bases from V and 2 bases from J, with 15 bases between. Germline CDR1 MNHNS, CDR2 SASEGT. This CDR3 contains 16 residues. The CDR3 loop reads CASSAVVGVGNQPQHF. The CDR3 DNA is TGTGCCAGCAGTGCCGTCGTAGGGGTGGGCAATCAGCCCCAGCATTTT.

The chain uses TRBV30 and TRBJ2-1; a weak D match, TRBD2 (6 bases). CDR3 length equals 13 residues. The germline gives CDR1 GTSNPN, CDR2 SVGIG (reference sequence). V lost 0 bases and J 10 bases, leaving 13 bases between the germline ends. CDR3 coding DNA: TGTGCCTGGAGTGTGAAGAGCGGAGGGGAGCAGTTCTTC. It specifies CAWSVKSGGEQFF. Looking up the rest from reference TRBV30 and TRBJ2-1 gives the full variable domain: SQTIHQWPATLVQPVGSPLSLECTVEGTSNPNLYWYRQAAGRGLQLLFYSVGIGQISSEVPQNLSASRPQDRQFILSSKKLLLSDSGFYLCAWSVKSGGEQFFGPGTRLTVL.

The chain links TRBV6-5 to TRBJ2-3, with D perhaps matching TRBD1 (5 bases). This CDR3 region has 14 residues. Germline V lookup: CDR1 MNHEY, CDR2 SVGAGI. Trimming shortened V by 0 bases and J by 2 bases, and 6 bases separated the two germline ends. The CDR3 is CASSYSDTTDTQYF. CDR3 DNA: TGTGCCAGCAGTTACTCGGACACCACAGATACGCAGTATTTT.

This chain joins TRBV6-6 and TRBJ2-3; 11 bases map to TRBD2. V lost 1 base, J lost 3 bases, and 3 bases stayed unmatched. Germline CDR1 reads MNHNY; CDR2 reads SVGAGI (reference sequence). CDR3 length: 16 residues. CDR3 in DNA: TGTGCCAGCAGTTACTTGACTAGCGGGACAACAGATACGCAGTATTTT. It encodes CASSYLTSGTTDTQYF.

The chain has TRBV4-3 and TRBJ1-5; D possibly corresponds to TRBD1 (5 bases). The CDR3 contains 14 residues. Germline V CDR1 and CDR2: LGHNA, YSLEER. The V and J ends lost 3 bases and 6 bases respectively, with 12 bases between them. The CDR3 region has the DNA TGCGCCAGCAGCCAGGAACCCGGGGGTCAGCCCCAGCATTTT. It encodes CASSQEPGGQPQHF.

This sequence joins TRBV2 and TRBJ2-2; 10 positions agree with TRBD2. Trimming cost V 4 bases and J 6 bases; bases outside gene matches: 11. Per the germline V gene, CDR1 is SNHLY and CDR2 is FYNNEI. The CDR3 contains 17 residues. The CDR3 is CASSGGPSGSISGELFF. DNA for the CDR3: TGTGCCAGCAGTGGGGGGCCTAGCGGGAGTATATCCGGGGAGCTGTTTTTT.

The rearrangement joins TRBV6-5 to TRBJ2-5; maybe TRBD1 (6 bases). Per the germline V gene, CDR1 is MNHEY and CDR2 is SVGAGI. V was pared by 7 bases and J by 5 bases, with 17 bases between. The CDR3 loop spans 14 amino acids. The CDR3 sequence is CASTSTGKGETQYF. The CDR3 coding sequence is TGTGCCAGCACCTCAACAGGGAAGGGGGAGACCCAGTACTTC.

The chain employs TRBV7-3 and TRBJ2-1; 10 bases agree with TRBD2. Germline V gene data show CDR1 as SGHTA and CDR2 as FQGTGA. The CDR3 has 15 residues. V shed 5 bases and J 2 bases; nucleotides not matched to a gene: 3. Here the CDR3 DNA reads TGTGCCAGCAGCCGGAGCGGGAGGGCCTACAATGAGCAGTTCTTC. The encoded protein is CASSRSGRAYNEQFF.

The rearrangement uses TRBV9 and TRBJ1-6, with D perhaps TRBD1 (5 bases). Germline assignment: CDR1 SGDLS and CDR2 YYNGEE. V was trimmed by 0 bases and J by 13 bases, leaving 17 bases between them. The CDR3 covers 15 residues. This chain's CDR3 is CASSVEAHGSGPLHF. The CDR3, as DNA: TGTGCCAGCAGCGTAGAGGCCCATGGCTCAGGGCCCCTCCACTTT.

The CDR3 DNA is TGTGCCAGCACACAACAGTCCACTGAAGCTTTCTTT. Its translation is CASTQQSTEAFF. V and J are TRBV7-9 and TRBJ1-1; D is uncertain. Between the trimmed V and J ends, which lost 7 bases and 4 bases, there was a span of 10 bases. CDR1 SEHNR and CDR2 FQNEAQ come from the germline V gene (reference sequence). CDR3 size: 12 residues.

The V and J genes are TRBV7-2 and TRBJ2-5, with 12 bases aligning to TRBD2. The V gene end was trimmed by 5 bases and the J gene end by 1 base; junction bases not matched to a gene: 5. The CDR3 sequence is 16 residues long. From germline, CDR1 is SGHTA and CDR2 FQGNSA. CDR3 sequence reads: CASSTRTSGVQETQYF. CDR3 DNA: TGTGCCAGCAGCACCAGGACTAGCGGGGTCCAAGAGACCCAGTACTTC.

V gene TRBV6-5 combines with J gene TRBJ1-2; 7 bases match TRBD1. This CDR3 has 14 residues. Germline CDR1 and CDR2: MNHEY and SVGAGI. The trim removed 6 bases at V and 5 bases at J, leaving 9 bases unmatched. The chain's CDR3 is CASSKRAGGYGYTF. The CDR3 region has the DNA TGTGCCAGCAGCAAAAGAGCAGGGGGTTATGGCTACACCTTC.

The chain is built from TRBV4-2 and TRBJ2-5; possible D gene TRBD1, 5 bases. V was shortened by 0 bases and J by 1 base, with 9 bases between the two germline ends. Germline lookup yields CDR1 LGHNA and CDR2 YNFKEQ. The CDR3 consists of 15 residues. Here the CDR3 DNA reads TGTGCCAGCAGCCAAGACTGGACAACCCAAGAGACCCAGTACTTC. It translates to CASSQDWTTQETQYF.